What follows are 22 T cell receptor beta chains derived from one specimen sequenced in a study of ipilimumab plus nivolumab after autologous stem cell transplantation. Sequenced by immunoSEQ multiplex PCR; TCRdb stores in-frame clones only, minus some. Found here are some 24,000 clones, approximately 86% of them singletons; the top ten hold 4% to 6%. The sequencing here drew on PBMCs, taken in a trial of ipilimumab plus nivolumab as post-transplant consolidation. The receptors shown here come from a male donor with diffuse large B-cell lymphoma.

The chain joins TRBV19 to TRBJ2-7; no firm D call. The CDR3 loop spans 13 amino acids. V lost 0 bases to trimming and J lost 4 bases, with 7 bases between them. From germline, CDR1 is LNHDA and CDR2 SQIVND (reference sequence). The CDR3 DNA is TGTGCCAGTAGTATAGATAATCGGTACGAGCAGTACTTC. It specifies CASSIDNRYEQYF.

A single count supports this clone. The rearrangement links TRBV6-1 to TRBJ1-2, with TRBD1 as a possible D gene (5 bases). The germline V and J ends were trimmed by 4 bases and 8 bases, with 17 bases remaining between them. In germline, CDR1 is MNHNS, CDR2 SASEGT. The length of the CDR3 is 14 residues. The CDR3 sequence: CASSGGGFGKGYTF. DNA of the CDR3: TGTGCCAGCAGTGGTGGGGGATTTGGGAAGGGCTACACCTTC.

This chain uses TRBV28 with TRBJ1-1; weak D call: TRBD1 (5 bases). The CDR3 runs to 14 residues. The V end was cut by 5 bases, the J end by 0 bases, with 10 bases between. CDR1 is MDHEN, CDR2 SYDVKM, per germline. The CDR3 loop is CASSLYRLNTEAFF. CDR3 DNA: TGTGCCAGCAGTCTATACAGGTTGAACACTGAAGCTTTCTTT.

V gene TRBV11-3 combines with J gene TRBJ2-5, with D unresolved. Deletions cut 5 bases from V and 4 bases from J, with 11 bases between. The CDR3 is made up of 13 amino acids. The germline V gene encodes CDR1 SGHNT and CDR2 YENEEA. The CDR3 protein is CASSHGTSETQYF. The CDR3 coding sequence is TGTGCCAGCAGCCATGGAACTTCAGAGACCCAGTACTTC.

The chain links TRBV2 to TRBJ2-3, with D perhaps being TRBD1 or TRBD2 (5 bases each). CDR3 size: 12 residues. With 8 bases removed from V and 14 bases from J, the gap between germline ends came to 20 bases. From germline, CDR1 is SNHLY and CDR2 FYNNEI. The CDR3 nucleotides are TGTGCCAGCTCAACGGACCCCCGGGGCCGGTATTTT. As protein: CASSTDPRGRYF.

The chain recombines TRBV7-2 with TRBJ1-5; possible D gene TRBD1, 5 bases. The CDR3 length is 15 residues. Trimming removed 0 bases from V and 2 bases from J, with 8 bases in between. CDR1 and CDR2 (germline): SGHTA, FQGNSA. The CDR3 protein is CASSLAGVRNQPQHF. CDR3 nucleotides: TGTGCCAGCAGCTTAGCAGGGGTCCGCAATCAGCCCCAGCATTTT.

The chain employs TRBV5-5 and TRBJ1-4; no firm D call. V was trimmed by 2 bases and J by 8 bases, leaving 13 bases between them. This CDR3 has 14 residues. In germline, CDR1 is SGHKS, CDR2 YYEKEE (reference sequence). The CDR3 here is CASSLGDWEEKLFF. CDR3 in DNA: TGTGCCAGCAGCTTAGGTGATTGGGAAGAAAAACTGTTTTTT.

The chain has TRBV7-2 and TRBJ1-1; D gene uncertain. This CDR3 is built from 12 residues. CDR1 and CDR2 (germline): SGHTA, FQGNSA. The ends were cut back, 5 bases at V and 1 base at J, with 5 bases in the middle. CDR3 nucleotide sequence: TGTGCCAGCAGCGTGTCGAACACTGAAGCTTTCTTT. Translating it yields CASSVSNTEAFF.

The V and J genes are TRBV6-5 and TRBJ2-7, with D possibly matching TRBD1 (7 bases). V was shortened by 6 bases and J by 2 bases, with 17 bases between the two germline ends. The CDR3 spans 15 residues. The germline gives CDR1 MNHEY, CDR2 SVGAGI. CDR3 region: CASSPTSGGTYEQYF. CDR3 sequence (DNA): TGTGCCAGCAGCCCGACCTCAGGGGGGACCTACGAGCAGTACTTC.

The V call is TRBV11-2, the J call TRBJ1-1, with D uncertain. CDR1 and CDR2 from the germline V gene are SGHAT and FQNNGV. This CDR3 contains 15 residues. Trimming shortened V by 5 bases and J by 4 bases, and 17 bases separated the two germline ends. The CDR3 is CASSPRTGLGTEAFF. CDR3 DNA: TGTGCCAGCAGCCCTCGGACCGGTCTGGGCACTGAAGCTTTCTTT.

This chain joins TRBV18 and TRBJ1-2; 7 bases agree with TRBD1. This CDR3 region has 17 residues. Unmatched junction bases numbered 13, after V lost 6 bases and J lost 0 bases. Germline V lookup: CDR1 KGHSH, CDR2 LQKENI. CDR3 nucleotides: TGTGCCAGCTCCCCAATCTTGACAGGGTCCTCTAACTATGGCTACACCTTC. Protein product: CASSPILTGSSNYGYTF.

This chain links TRBV11-2 with TRBJ1-2, with D uncertain. V lost 2 bases to trimming and J lost 4 bases, with 14 bases between them. The CDR3 sequence is 15 residues long. Germline CDR1 is SGHAT and CDR2 is FQNNGV. CDR3: CASSLPGPYVYGYTF. The CDR3 DNA follows: TGTGCCAGCAGCTTACCGGGCCCTTACGTCTATGGCTACACCTTC.

This rearrangement joins TRBV7-6 to TRBJ2-1; TRBD2 matches at 15 bases. Germline V gene sequence: CDR1 SGHVS, CDR2 FNYEAQ. This CDR3 comprises 16 residues. V lost 5 bases to trimming and J lost 7 bases; unmatched junction nucleotides: 6. As DNA, the CDR3 is TGTGCCAGCAGCCCACGGACTAGCGGGGGGGGAAATGAGCAGTTCTTC. The encoded protein is CASSPRTSGGGNEQFF. The full variable domain, with the rest looked up from reference TRBV7-6 and TRBJ2-1, is GAGVSQSPRYKVTKRGQDVALRCDPISGHVSLYWYRQALGQGPEFLTYFNYEAQQDKSGLPNDRFSAERPEGSISTLTIQRTEQRDSAMYRCASSPRTSGGGNEQFFGPGTRLTVL.

The V gene is TRBV15, the J gene TRBJ2-1; maybe TRBD1 (6 bases). Trimming shortened V by 9 bases and J by 5 bases, and 14 bases separated the two germline ends. Germline V gene data show CDR1 as LNHNV and CDR2 as YYDKDF (reference sequence). The CDR3 loop spans 13 amino acids. The DNA of the CDR3 is TGTGCCACGTCCGGGACAATTAACAATGAGCAGTTCTTC. This codes for CATSGTINNEQFF.

This chain uses TRBV7-3 with TRBJ1-3; no definite D call. Germline loops: CDR1 SGHTA, CDR2 FQGTGA. The CDR3 sequence is 15 residues long. Trimming removed 0 bases from V and 4 bases from J, with 10 bases in between. CDR3 region: CASSLTSGSGNTIYF. DNA of the CDR3: TGTGCCAGCAGCTTAACGTCGGGGTCCGGAAACACCATATATTTT.

The chain recombines TRBV5-6 with TRBJ2-1; D possibly matches TRBD1 or TRBD2 (5 bases each). Trimming stripped 1 base from V and 5 bases from J, with 13 bases between. Germline V CDR1 and CDR2: SGHDT, YYEEEE. CDR3 size: 15 residues. The CDR3 is CASSLSGRSNNEQFF. In DNA, the CDR3 is TGTGCCAGCAGCTTGTCGGGACGTAGTAACAATGAGCAGTTCTTC. Together with reference TRBV5-6 and TRBJ2-1, the CDR3 gives the full variable domain: DAGVTQSPTHLIKTRGQQVTLRCSPKSGHDTVSWYQQALGQGPQFIFQYYEEEERQRGNFPDRFSGHQFPNYSSELNVNALLLGDSALYLCASSLSGRSNNEQFFGPGTRLTVL.

The chain has TRBV4-1 and TRBJ1-1, with D unclear. Trimming stripped 0 bases from V and 1 base from J, with 12 bases between. Germline loops: CDR1 MGHRA, CDR2 YSYEKL. The CDR3 runs to 16 residues. CDR3 in DNA: TGCGCCAGCAGCCAAGAGGTGGGCTCTCCGAACACTGAAGCTTTCTTT. Residues: CASSQEVGSPNTEAFF.

The chain is built from TRBV19 and TRBJ1-1; possible D gene TRBD1, 6 bases. This CDR3 is 13 amino acids long. Trimming shortened V by 7 bases and J by 4 bases, and 13 bases separated the two germline ends. CDR1 is LNHDA and CDR2 is SQIVND in the germline V gene (reference sequence). CDR3 in amino acids: CASITAGATEAFF. CDR3 in DNA: TGTGCCAGTATCACGGCAGGGGCCACTGAAGCTTTCTTT.

In this sample, this clone turned up a few times. V is TRBV5-1 and J is TRBJ2-3; possible D gene TRBD2, 6 bases. Germline V gives CDR1 SGHRS, CDR2 YFSETQ. The CDR3 runs 16 residues. V was trimmed by 4 bases and J by 0 bases, leaving 15 bases between them. The CDR3 loop reads CASSGGTYDSTDTQYF. The CDR3 nucleotides are TGCGCCAGCAGCGGGGGGACGTACGATAGCACAGATACGCAGTATTTT.

In this sample, this clone turned up once. The rearrangement joins TRBV7-2 to TRBJ2-4, with D perhaps given as TRBD1 or TRBD2 (5 bases each). The germline V gene has CDR1 SGHTA and CDR2 FQGNSA. Trimming shortened V by 5 bases and J by 1 base, and 15 bases separated the two germline ends. This CDR3 has 16 residues. The CDR3 DNA is TGTGCCAGCAGCCCCCAGGGAGTGGGGGCCAAAAACATTCAGTACTTC. Its translation: CASSPQGVGAKNIQYF. Full variable domain (rest looked up from reference TRBV7-2 and TRBJ2-4): GAGVSQSPSNKVTEKGKDVELRCDPISGHTALYWYRQSLGQGLEFLIYFQGNSAPDKSGLPSDRFSAERTGGSVSTLTIQRTQQEDSAVYLCASSPQGVGAKNIQYFGAGTRLSVL.

The V call is TRBV7-9, the J call TRBJ2-3; D is possibly TRBD1 (5 bases). Germline CDR1 is SEHNR and CDR2 is FQNEAQ (reference sequence). The CDR3 has 12 amino acids. V gave up 1 base and J gave up 11 bases, with 10 bases separating them. The CDR3 is CASSLEQAKQYF. CDR3 DNA sequence: TGTGCCAGCAGCTTAGAACAGGCGAAGCAGTATTTT.

This clone was recorded only once. The genes are TRBV6-5 and TRBJ2-7, with 9 nucleotides matching TRBD1. The germline V gene has CDR1 MNHEY and CDR2 SVGAGI. J lost 3 bases, V lost 8 bases, and 5 bases had no gene match. CDR3 length equals 13 residues. The CDR3 here is CASCRTGDYEQYF. The CDR3 region has the DNA TGTGCCAGCTGTAGGACAGGGGACTACGAGCAGTACTTC.